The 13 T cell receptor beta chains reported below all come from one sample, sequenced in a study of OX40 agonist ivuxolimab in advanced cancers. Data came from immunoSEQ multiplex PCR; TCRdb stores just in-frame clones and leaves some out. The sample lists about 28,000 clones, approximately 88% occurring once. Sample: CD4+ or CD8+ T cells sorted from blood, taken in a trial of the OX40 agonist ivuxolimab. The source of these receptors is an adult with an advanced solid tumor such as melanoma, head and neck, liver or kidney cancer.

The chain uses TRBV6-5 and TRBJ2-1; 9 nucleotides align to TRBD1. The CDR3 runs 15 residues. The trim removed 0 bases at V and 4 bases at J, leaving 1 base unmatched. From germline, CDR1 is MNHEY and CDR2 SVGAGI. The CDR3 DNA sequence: TGTGCCAGCAGTTACTCCGGGACAGGGTACAATGAGCAGTTCTTC. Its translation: CASSYSGTGYNEQFF.

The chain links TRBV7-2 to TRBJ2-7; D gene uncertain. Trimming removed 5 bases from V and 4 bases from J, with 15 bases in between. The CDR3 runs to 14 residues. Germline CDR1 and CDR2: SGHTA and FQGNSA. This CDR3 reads CASSPSVYDYEQYF. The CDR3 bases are TGTGCCAGCAGCCCCTCGGTTTATGATTACGAGCAGTACTTC.

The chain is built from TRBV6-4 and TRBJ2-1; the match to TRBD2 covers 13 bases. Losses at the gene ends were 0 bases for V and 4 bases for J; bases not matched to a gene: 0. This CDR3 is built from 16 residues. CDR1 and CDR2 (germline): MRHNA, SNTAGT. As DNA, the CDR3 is TGTGCCAGCAGTGACTCACTAGCGGGGGGGTACAATGAGCAGTTCTTC. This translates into CASSDSLAGGYNEQFF.

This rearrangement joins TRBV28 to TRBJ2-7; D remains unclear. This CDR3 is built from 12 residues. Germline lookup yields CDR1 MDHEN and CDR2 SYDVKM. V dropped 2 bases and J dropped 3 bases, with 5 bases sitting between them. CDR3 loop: CASSLVLYEQYF. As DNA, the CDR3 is TGTGCCAGCAGTTTAGTCCTCTACGAGCAGTACTTC.

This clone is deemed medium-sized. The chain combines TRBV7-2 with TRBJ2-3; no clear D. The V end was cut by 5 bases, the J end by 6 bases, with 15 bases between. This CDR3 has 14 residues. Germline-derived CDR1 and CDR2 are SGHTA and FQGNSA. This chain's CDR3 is CASSARLPPDTQYF. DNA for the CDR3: TGTGCCAGCAGCGCCAGGCTCCCACCTGATACGCAGTATTTT.

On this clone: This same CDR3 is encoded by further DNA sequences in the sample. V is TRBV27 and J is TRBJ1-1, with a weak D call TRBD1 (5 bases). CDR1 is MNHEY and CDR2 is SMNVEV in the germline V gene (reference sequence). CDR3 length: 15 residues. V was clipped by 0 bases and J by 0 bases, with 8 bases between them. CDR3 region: CASSLSGTVNTEAFF. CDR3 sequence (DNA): TGTGCCAGCAGTTTATCGGGGACGGTGAACACTGAAGCTTTCTTT.

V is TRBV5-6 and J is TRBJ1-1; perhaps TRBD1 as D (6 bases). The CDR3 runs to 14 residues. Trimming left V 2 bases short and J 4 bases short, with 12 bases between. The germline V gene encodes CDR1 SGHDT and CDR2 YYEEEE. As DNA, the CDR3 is TGTGCCAGCAGCTTATGGGCAGGGGCCACTGAAGCTTTCTTT. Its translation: CASSLWAGATEAFF.

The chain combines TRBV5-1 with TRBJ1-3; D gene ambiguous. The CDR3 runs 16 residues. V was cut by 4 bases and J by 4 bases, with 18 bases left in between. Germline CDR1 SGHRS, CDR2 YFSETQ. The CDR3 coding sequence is TGCGCCAGCAGCACCACCGGGATCTCTCGAGGAAACACCATATATTTT. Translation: CASSTTGISRGNTIYF.

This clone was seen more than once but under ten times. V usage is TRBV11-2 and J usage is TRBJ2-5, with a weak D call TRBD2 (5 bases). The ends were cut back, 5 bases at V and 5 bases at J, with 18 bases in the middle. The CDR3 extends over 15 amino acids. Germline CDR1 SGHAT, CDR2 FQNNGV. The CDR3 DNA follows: TGTGCCAGCAGCCCCCTCTCGTCGGGGATCGAGACCCAGTACTTC. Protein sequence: CASSPLSSGIETQYF. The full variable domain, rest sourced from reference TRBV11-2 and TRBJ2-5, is EAGVAQSPRYKIIEKRQSVAFWCNPISGHATLYWYQQILGQGPKLLIQFQNNGVVDDSQLPKDRFSAERLKGVDSTLKIQPAKLEDSAVYLCASSPLSSGIETQYFGPGTRLLVL.

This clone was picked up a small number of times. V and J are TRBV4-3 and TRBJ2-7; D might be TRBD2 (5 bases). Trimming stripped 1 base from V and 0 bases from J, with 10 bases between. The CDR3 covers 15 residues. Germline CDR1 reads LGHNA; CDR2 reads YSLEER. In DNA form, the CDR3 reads TGCGCCAGCAGCCAAGTTGTTGGGAGCTCCTACGAGCAGTACTTC. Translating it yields CASSQVVGSSYEQYF.

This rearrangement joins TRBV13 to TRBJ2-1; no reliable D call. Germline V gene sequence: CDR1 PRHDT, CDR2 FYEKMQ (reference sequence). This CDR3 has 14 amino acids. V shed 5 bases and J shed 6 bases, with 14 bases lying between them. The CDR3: CASSVPSGGNEQFF. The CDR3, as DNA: TGTGCCAGCAGCGTACCCTCAGGTGGCAATGAGCAGTTCTTC.

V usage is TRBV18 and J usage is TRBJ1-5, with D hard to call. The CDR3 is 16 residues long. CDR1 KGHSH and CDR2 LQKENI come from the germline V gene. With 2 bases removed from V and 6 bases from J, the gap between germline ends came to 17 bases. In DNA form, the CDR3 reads TGTGCCAGCTCACCATATGAAGCAGGACGAGGTCAGCCCCAGCATTTT. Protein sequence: CASSPYEAGRGQPQHF. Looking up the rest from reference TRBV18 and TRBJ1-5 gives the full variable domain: NAGVMQNPRHLVRRRGQEARLRCSPMKGHSHVYWYRQLPEEGLKFMVYLQKENIIDESGMPKERFSAEFPKEGPSILRIQQVVRGDSAAYFCASSPYEAGRGQPQHFGDGTRLSIL.

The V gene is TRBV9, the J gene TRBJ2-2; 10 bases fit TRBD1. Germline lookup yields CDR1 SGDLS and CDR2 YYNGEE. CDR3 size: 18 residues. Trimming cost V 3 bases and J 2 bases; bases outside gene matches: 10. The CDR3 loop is CASSDHPGTGVNTGELFF. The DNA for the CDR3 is TGTGCCAGCAGCGACCATCCAGGGACAGGGGTTAACACCGGGGAGCTGTTTTTT.